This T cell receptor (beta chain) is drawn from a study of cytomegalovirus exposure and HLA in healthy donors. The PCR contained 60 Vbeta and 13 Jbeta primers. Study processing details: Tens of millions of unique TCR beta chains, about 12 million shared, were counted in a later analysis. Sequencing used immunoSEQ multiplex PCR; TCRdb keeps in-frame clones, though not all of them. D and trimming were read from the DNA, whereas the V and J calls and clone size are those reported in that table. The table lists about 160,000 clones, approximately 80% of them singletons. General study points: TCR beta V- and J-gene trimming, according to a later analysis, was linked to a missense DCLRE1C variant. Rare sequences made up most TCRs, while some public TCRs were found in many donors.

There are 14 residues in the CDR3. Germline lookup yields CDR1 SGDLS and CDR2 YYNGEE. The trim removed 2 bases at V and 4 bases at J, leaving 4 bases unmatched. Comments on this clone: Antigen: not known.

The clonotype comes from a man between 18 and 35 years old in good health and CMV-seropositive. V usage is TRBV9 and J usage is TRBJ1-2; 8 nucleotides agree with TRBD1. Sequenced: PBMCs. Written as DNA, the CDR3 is TGTGCCAGCAGCGTCTTAGGACAGGGCTATGGCTACACCTTC. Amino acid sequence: CASSVLGQGYGYTF.